The next 22 T cell receptor beta chains were all read from a single sample in a study of a mutant IDH1 vaccine in newly diagnosed glioma. Here immunoSEQ multiplex PCR was the method, and the copy in TCRdb shows in-frame clones only, minus some. The table lists 10,000 to 15,000 clones, around 80% of them singletons. These receptors' antigens are unknown. The time point here: week 47, end of study. It was 300 ug of mutant IDH1 20-mer peptide that made up each vaccine dose, given with topical imiquimod. Sample: PBMCs, taken from a glioma patient whose treatment included an IDH1 peptide vaccine. These receptors originate from a woman in her 40s with glioma.

This clone was observed a single time. The CDR3 is CAISANYEQYF. CDR3 DNA sequence: TGTGCCATCAGTGCTAACTACGAGCAGTACTTC. The gene calls are TRBV10-3 and TRBJ2-7; D remains unclear. The V and J ends lost 4 bases and 3 bases respectively, with 4 bases between them. CDR1 ENHRY and CDR2 SYGVKD come from the germline V gene. The CDR3 has 11 amino acids.

The chain is built from TRBV9 and TRBJ2-7, with a weak D call TRBD1 (5 bases). Trimming cost V 0 bases and J 3 bases, with 13 bases left between them. This CDR3 spans 15 amino acids. Germline CDR1 SGDLS, CDR2 YYNGEE. The CDR3 reads CASSVASDSLYEQYF. CDR3 in DNA: TGTGCCAGCAGCGTAGCTTCTGACAGCCTCTACGAGCAGTACTTC.

The genes are TRBV4-3 and TRBJ2-2, with TRBD1 matching over 9 bases. The germline gives CDR1 LGHNA, CDR2 YSLEER. The CDR3 has 15 amino acids. The V segment lost 3 bases and the J segment 6 bases; nucleotides outside the gene matches: 5. CDR3 in amino acids: CASSQRTGEPGELFF. The CDR3 nucleotides are TGCGCCAGCAGCCAGAGGACAGGGGAGCCCGGGGAGCTGTTTTTT.

This rearrangement joins TRBV9 to TRBJ2-7, with a tentative D call TRBD2 (6 bases). CDR1 and CDR2 from the germline V gene are SGDLS and YYNGEE. The V end lost 2 bases, the J end lost 4 bases, and 19 bases lay between the germline ends. This CDR3 contains 16 residues. The CDR3 nucleotides are TGTGCCAGCAGCGTCGGAGGGGACTTCGGGGTGTACGAGCAGTACTTC. Translating gives CASSVGGDFGVYEQYF.

This clone was counted once. In DNA, the CDR3 is TGTGCCAGCACCGGGGGGAGCTCTGGGGCCAACGTCCTGACTTTC. Its protein product is CASTGGSSGANVLTF. The genes are TRBV25-1 and TRBJ2-6; 7 bases agree with TRBD2. This CDR3 region has 15 residues. After removal of 7 bases from V and 0 bases from J, the junction contained 3 bases not matched to a gene. Germline V gene lookup returns CDR1 MGHDK and CDR2 SYGVNS. Supplemented by reference TRBV25-1 and TRBJ2-6, the full variable domain reads EADIYQTPRYLVIGTGKKITLECSQTMGHDKMYWYQQDPGMELHLIHYSYGVNSTEKGDLSSESTVSRIRTEHFPLTLESARPSHTSQYLCASTGGSSGANVLTFGAGSRLTVL.

This clone occurred once. V is TRBV9 and J is TRBJ1-5, with 10 bases fitting TRBD1. Germline V CDR1 and CDR2: SGDLS, YYNGEE. The CDR3 sequence is 15 residues long. V was pared by 6 bases and J by 5 bases, with 8 bases of the junction left unmatched. The CDR3 sequence is CASTATGTGDQPQHF. The CDR3, as DNA: TGTGCCAGCACCGCAACCGGGACAGGGGATCAGCCCCAGCATTTT.

The V gene is TRBV27, the J gene TRBJ1-3; D unclear. Germline values: CDR1 MNHEY, CDR2 SMNVEV (reference sequence). V lost 6 bases and J lost 0, with 6 bases in between. The CDR3 covers 13 residues. The DNA for the CDR3 is TGTGCCAGCAGCCCTAACTCTGGAAACACCATATATTTT. This translates into CASSPNSGNTIYF.

The chain employs TRBV6-1 and TRBJ2-7; no firm D call. Trimming took 2 bases from V and 12 from J, leaving 11 bases between them. The germline V gene has CDR1 MNHNS and CDR2 SASEGT. CDR3 length: 11 residues. The CDR3 region is CASSEQRRWYF. CDR3 nucleotides: TGTGCCAGCAGTGAACAAAGACGGTGGTACTTC.

The chain links TRBV6-5 to TRBJ2-5, with 9 positions matching TRBD2. The CDR3 covers 13 residues. With 6 bases clipped from V and 4 bases from J, the junction kept 3 bases outside the gene matches. Germline V gene data show CDR1 as MNHEY and CDR2 as SVGAGI. The CDR3 protein is CASRLAGLETQYF. CDR3 DNA sequence: TGTGCCAGCAGGCTAGCGGGGCTAGAGACCCAGTACTTC.

The gene calls are TRBV2 and TRBJ1-4; D gene ambiguous. Germline V gene data show CDR1 as SNHLY and CDR2 as FYNNEI. This CDR3 contains 15 residues. The ends were cut back, 3 bases at V and 8 bases at J, with 16 bases in the middle. CDR3 sequence: CASSDRAGLGEKLFF. The CDR3 DNA follows: TGTGCCAGCAGTGATCGCGCGGGTTTAGGGGAAAAACTGTTTTTT.

The chain joins TRBV7-3 to TRBJ2-1, with unresolved D. V lost 5 bases and J 0 bases, leaving 11 bases between the germline ends. Germline assignment: CDR1 SGHTA and CDR2 FQGTGA. The CDR3 has 15 residues. The CDR3 loop is CASSPDQSSYNEQFF. The CDR3 nucleotides are TGTGCCAGCAGCCCCGACCAAAGCTCCTACAATGAGCAGTTCTTC.

This chain joins TRBV27 and TRBJ2-7; D perhaps matches TRBD2 (5 bases). CDR1 and CDR2 (germline): MNHEY, SMNVEV (reference sequence). The CDR3 sequence is 15 residues long. V dropped 6 bases and J dropped 5 bases, with 20 bases sitting between them. The CDR3: CASSLGLAKTHEQYF. The CDR3 DNA sequence: TGTGCCAGCAGCTTAGGACTGGCCAAGACCCACGAGCAGTACTTC.

In this sample, this clone turned up once. The chain employs TRBV4-2 and TRBJ2-7, with D unclear. The CDR3 loop spans 17 amino acids. Germline V gene sequence: CDR1 LGHNA, CDR2 YNFKEQ. The V end lost 0 bases, the J end lost 5 bases, and 20 bases lay between the germline ends. The CDR3 nucleotides read TGTGCCAGCAGCCAAGATAAGAGTGCCAGTTGGAGAAACGAGCAGTACTTC. It translates to CASSQDKSASWRNEQYF.

The rearrangement joins TRBV7-6 to TRBJ2-7, with D possibly matching TRBD1 (5 bases). Trimming stripped 3 bases from V and 2 bases from J, with 14 bases between. The length of the CDR3 is 15 residues. CDR1 is SGHVS, CDR2 FNYEAQ, per germline. The CDR3 spells CASSFISDRPYEQYF. The CDR3 DNA follows: TGTGCCAGCAGCTTTATCTCCGACAGACCCTACGAGCAGTACTTC.

The CDR3 loop is CASSLTRRGGENTEAFF. The CDR3 coding sequence is TGTGCCAGCAGTTTAACTAGGCGGGGAGGGGAGAACACTGAAGCTTTCTTT. The chain couples TRBV27 to TRBJ1-1, with D maybe TRBD1 (5 bases). The V and J ends lost 2 bases and 1 base respectively, with 17 bases between them. This CDR3 region has 17 residues. Germline CDR1 reads MNHEY; CDR2 reads SMNVEV (reference sequence).

In this sample, this clone turned up a few times. The CDR3 region is CASSDRGGGGNQPQHF. CDR3 bases: TGTGCCAGCAGTGATCGTGGGGGAGGGGGCAATCAGCCCCAGCATTTT. The chain has TRBV6-1 and TRBJ1-5; D possibly corresponds to TRBD1 (5 bases). V lost 3 bases to trimming and J lost 2 bases, with 14 bases between them. Per the germline V gene, CDR1 is MNHNS and CDR2 is SASEGT. The CDR3 extends over 16 amino acids.

The chain combines TRBV7-2 with TRBJ2-7, with a weak D call TRBD1 (6 bases). This CDR3 region has 15 residues. Germline V gives CDR1 SGHTA, CDR2 FQGNSA. Trimming pared 1 base from V and 2 bases from J, leaving 12 bases between. CDR3 protein: CASSLEGTIPYEQYF. The CDR3 coding sequence is TGTGCCAGCAGCTTAGAGGGGACAATCCCCTACGAGCAGTACTTC. The variable domain in full, with the rest retrieved from reference TRBV7-2 and TRBJ2-7, is GAGVSQSPSNKVTEKGKDVELRCDPISGHTALYWYRQSLGQGLEFLIYFQGNSAPDKSGLPSDRFSAERTGGSVSTLTIQRTQQEDSAVYLCASSLEGTIPYEQYFGPGTRLTVT.

The chain links TRBV6-4 to TRBJ2-1; the D gene is possibly TRBD1 (6 bases). The CDR3 is 15 residues long. The V and J ends lost 0 bases and 5 bases respectively, with 11 bases between them. Germline CDR1 reads MRHNA; CDR2 reads SNTAGT. This CDR3 reads CASSDSDSTHNEQFF. The CDR3 region has the DNA TGTGCCAGCAGTGACTCGGACAGCACGCACAATGAGCAGTTCTTC.

The rearrangement uses TRBV6-1 and TRBJ2-1; 9 nucleotides align to TRBD1. V lost 6 bases and J lost 10; bases outside the gene matches: 10. This CDR3 has 14 amino acids. Germline lookup yields CDR1 MNHNS and CDR2 SASEGT. In DNA form, the CDR3 reads TGTGCCAGCAGAAAACTCGACACAGGGGGCGAGCAGTTCTTC. Translation: CASRKLDTGGEQFF.

The chain links TRBV5-4 to TRBJ1-1, with D possibly being TRBD1 (5 bases). The CDR3 has 13 amino acids. The V and J ends lost 5 bases and 6 bases respectively, with 14 bases between them. The V gene's germline CDR1 is SGHNT and CDR2 YYREEE (reference sequence). CDR3: CASRSGESAEAFF. CDR3 DNA sequence: TGTGCCAGCAGATCGGGGGAGAGCGCTGAAGCTTTCTTT. Drawing the rest from reference TRBV5-4 and TRBJ1-1, the complete variable domain is ETGVTQSPTHLIKTRGQQVTLRCSSQSGHNTVSWYQQALGQGPQFIFQYYREEENGRGNFPPRFSGLQFPNYSSELNVNALELDDSALYLCASRSGESAEAFFGQGTRLTVV.

This chain joins TRBV6-1 and TRBJ2-1, with 11 bases aligning to TRBD2. CDR1 and CDR2 from the germline V gene are MNHNS and SASEGT. This CDR3 is 14 amino acids long. J lost 6 bases, V lost 8 bases, and 6 bases had no gene match. CDR3 protein: CASETSGDGNEQFF. CDR3 nucleotide sequence: TGTGCCAGCGAGACTAGCGGGGATGGCAATGAGCAGTTCTTC.

This clone was counted a single time. The V and J genes are TRBV29-1 and TRBJ2-3, with 7 nucleotides matching TRBD1. Trimming removed 3 bases from V and 1 base from J; junction bases left unmatched: 4. The germline V gene has CDR1 SQVTM and CDR2 ANQGSEA. CDR3 length: 14 amino acids. The CDR3 DNA reads as TGCAGCGTTGACCTGGGGACAGGCACAGATACGCAGTATTTT. Its translation is CSVDLGTGTDTQYF.